This T cell receptor beta chain originates from a study of CD8+ T cells in alopecia areata. As for the study in general: In an open-label trial, patients got 5 to 10 mg tofacitinib twice daily.

To note about this clone: Antigen specificity is unknown.

As the sequencing template, cDNA was produced by extracting RNA and reverse transcribing it. Sequencing used immunoSEQ multiplex PCR; TCRdb keeps in-frame clones, though not all of them. The data contain under 350,000 clones, 55% to 70% of them singletons. Treatment noted: oral pan-JAK inhibitor, 5-10 mg twice daily. There are 18 residues in the CDR3. The germline CDR1 and CDR2 sequences are SGHTA and FQGNSA. Trimming took 0 bases from V and 3 from J; bases not matched to a gene: 9. Overall study findings and caveats: Scalp clonality decreased significantly with tofacitinib, and so did expanded CD8+ clones among the top 100.

The chain is built from TRBV7-2 and TRBJ2-3; 10 bases are a match to TRBD2. This specimen was CD4+ T cells sorted from blood, taken at week 24, from a patient treated with tofacitinib. This clonotype was sampled from a human donor with alopecia areata. The chain's CDR3 is CASSLALAGAGDTDTQYF. The CDR3 nucleotides read TGTGCCAGCAGCTTAGCTCTAGCGGGGGCCGGGGATACAGATACGCAGTATTTT. The variable domain in full, with the rest retrieved from reference TRBV7-2 and TRBJ2-3, is GAGVSQSPSNKVTEKGKDVELRCDPISGHTALYWYRQSLGQGLEFLIYFQGNSAPDKSGLPSDRFSAERTGGSVSTLTIQRTQQEDSAVYLCASSLALAGAGDTDTQYFGPGTRLTVL.